The 22 T cell receptor beta chains below were found in one sample sequenced in a study of blood T cells in healthy people across ages (dated by TCRdb to 2014 to 2015). The receptor library was made with 5' RACE. The run used an Illumina HiSeq 2500. A second PCR of about 6 to 11 cycles was run with a J-beta primer mix and a sample-barcoded 5' primer. TCRdb's own reprocessing of the public reads used fastp at Q25 and MiXCR and kept productive beta chains. Every distinct CDR3 protein forms one entry, paired with its most common genes and DNA. In this sample the table shows under 2 million distinct CDR3 sequences, about 32% of which occur a single time. The biggest ten clones account for over 9% of the sample. What was sequenced was blood. These receptors all stem from a woman aged 25 to 39 in good health.

The V call is TRBV3-1, the J call TRBJ2-7; D is ambiguous. V gave up 1 base and J gave up 6 bases, with 10 bases separating them. This CDR3 has 13 residues. Germline assignment: CDR1 LGHDT and CDR2 YNNKEL (reference sequence). CDR3 loop: CASSQVDGGEQYF. CDR3 bases: TGTGCCAGCAGCCAAGTTGATGGCGGCGAGCAGTACTTC.

This chain joins TRBV4-1 and TRBJ1-5, with 9 bases matching TRBD1. The germline V gene has CDR1 MGHRA and CDR2 YSYEKL. The CDR3 has 17 residues. With V trimmed by 2 bases and J by 7 bases, 12 bases remained unmatched. The DNA for the CDR3 is TGCGCCAGCAGCCAAAATCCTAACAGGGGGCGAGGACAGCCCCAGCATTTT. Its translation: CASSQNPNRGRGQPQHF.

J is TRBJ2-3 and V is TRBV5-1; maybe TRBD1 (5 bases). This CDR3 has 14 residues. V lost 2 bases and J 5 bases, leaving 12 bases between the germline ends. Germline CDR1 and CDR2: SGHRS and YFSETQ. The CDR3 DNA is TGCGCCAGCAGCTTAGGGGCCATTTTAGATACGCAGTATTTT. This sequence encodes CASSLGAILDTQYF.

This chain joins TRBV6-5 and TRBJ2-5, with D possibly matching TRBD1 (6 bases). From germline, CDR1 is MNHEY and CDR2 SVGAGI. Trimming removed 0 bases at V and 1 base at J, with 9 bases between. The CDR3 is made up of 15 amino acids. The DNA for the CDR3 is TGTGCCAGCAGTTACTCGACAGGACTCCAAGAGACCCAGTACTTC. Translation gives CASSYSTGLQETQYF.

The rearrangement links TRBV7-9 to TRBJ1-2, with TRBD1 as a possible D gene (5 bases). Trimming cost V 5 bases and J 2 bases, with 18 bases left between them. Germline V CDR1 and CDR2: SEHNR, FQNEAQ (reference sequence). This CDR3 is 16 amino acids long. In DNA, the CDR3 is TGTGCCAGCAGCATAGACACGGTGGGGCGCAACTATGGCTACACCTTC. Its translation is CASSIDTVGRNYGYTF.

The chain uses TRBV12-3 or TRBV12-4 and TRBJ2-1; 7 nucleotides align to TRBD2. There are 15 residues in the CDR3. With V trimmed by 3 bases and J by 7 bases, 9 bases remained unmatched. CDR3 amino acids: CASSFPGLGDNEQFF. The CDR3 bases are TGTGCCAGCAGTTTTCCCGGACTAGGAGATAATGAGCAGTTCTTC.

V usage is TRBV7-2 and J usage is TRBJ2-2, with D possibly being TRBD2 (5 bases). V lost 8 bases and J lost 5, with 12 bases in between. CDR3 length: 13 amino acids. Looked up from germline, CDR1 is SGHTA and CDR2 is FQGNSA. The CDR3, as DNA: TGTGCCAGCGCTCAAACGGGGACCGGGGAGCTGTTTTTT. As protein: CASAQTGTGELFF.

The chain joins TRBV7-2 to TRBJ2-1; TRBD2 agrees at 9 bases. V shed 3 bases, J shed 0 bases, and the junction held 9 bases outside the gene matches. The germline CDR1 and CDR2 sequences are SGHTA and FQGNSA. The CDR3 totals 18 residues. The CDR3 nucleotides are TGTGCCAGCAGCTTTGGGACTAGCAGGTCCAGCTCCTACAATGAGCAGTTCTTC. The encoded protein is CASSFGTSRSSSYNEQFF.

This clonotype was counted a single time. The chain joins TRBV7-9 to TRBJ2-5, with 7 positions matching TRBD1. CDR1 SEHNR and CDR2 FQNEAQ come from the germline V gene (reference sequence). The CDR3 has 14 amino acids. The trim removed 5 bases at V and 2 bases at J, leaving 5 bases unmatched. This CDR3 is CASSGGQKQETQYF. The CDR3 nucleotides are TGTGCCAGCAGCGGGGGACAGAAACAAGAGACCCAGTACTTC.

The chain links TRBV4-1 to TRBJ1-2; a weak D match, TRBD1 (5 bases). CDR3 size: 15 residues. Germline loops: CDR1 MGHRA, CDR2 YSYEKL. The ends were cut back, 5 bases at V and 5 bases at J, with 18 bases in the middle. CDR3 sequence reads: CASSAPGTEIYGYTF. The CDR3, as DNA: TGCGCCAGCAGCGCCCCTGGGACGGAGATATATGGCTACACCTTC.

This clonotype was counted at least ten times. V is TRBV27 and J is TRBJ2-5, with a weak D call TRBD1 (6 bases). Germline assignment: CDR1 MNHEY and CDR2 SMNVEV (reference sequence). Trimming took 5 bases from V and 4 from J, leaving 14 bases between them. This CDR3 has 14 residues. The CDR3 here is CASSQRQDGETQYF. In DNA form, the CDR3 reads TGTGCCAGCAGTCAGAGACAGGATGGAGAGACCCAGTACTTC.

In its sample, this clonotype was seen a few times. The J gene is TRBJ1-2, the V gene TRBV15; a weak D match, TRBD1 (6 bases). Germline assignment: CDR1 LNHNV and CDR2 YYDKDF (reference sequence). The length of the CDR3 is 14 residues. V gave up 2 bases and J gave up 4 bases, with 11 bases separating them. The CDR3 nucleotides read TGTGCCACCAGCAGATCACAGGGTGGCTATGGCTACACCTTC. Translated: CATSRSQGGYGYTF.

A single count supports this clonotype. CDR3 region: CASWSAMTTSTYGYTF. CDR3 bases: TGTGCCAGTTGGTCGGCCATGACAACATCAACCTATGGCTACACCTTC. This chain links TRBV19 with TRBJ1-2; no clear D gene. V lost 8 bases and J 4 bases, leaving 23 bases between the germline ends. The CDR3 has 16 amino acids. Germline V gene data show CDR1 as LNHDA and CDR2 as SQIVND (reference sequence).

J is TRBJ2-2 and V is TRBV24-1; 9 bases are a match to TRBD2. Trimming removed 4 bases from V and 7 bases from J; junction bases left unmatched: 12. The CDR3 loop spans 17 amino acids. CDR1 KGHDR and CDR2 SFDVKD come from the germline V gene. In DNA, the CDR3 is TGTGCCACCAGTGACCCACTAGGTAGCGGGAGTGTCGGGGAGCTGTTTTTT. Residues: CATSDPLGSGSVGELFF.

This clonotype was observed a few times. The chain couples TRBV25-1 to TRBJ2-5, with no clear D. This CDR3 spans 13 amino acids. Trimming removed 5 bases from V and 7 bases from J, with 14 bases in between. Germline CDR1 is MGHDK and CDR2 is SYGVNS. The CDR3 nucleotides read TGTGCCAGCAGTCCTCGGATAACGAGGACCCAGTACTTC. Amino acids: CASSPRITRTQYF.

This clonotype showed up just a few times. V gene TRBV5-5 combines with J gene TRBJ2-5; no definite D call. The DNA matches TRBJ2-7 better at its end, which makes the J call doubtful. Per the germline V gene, CDR1 is SGHKS and CDR2 is YYEKEE (reference sequence). The CDR3 covers 15 residues. The CDR3 DNA is TGTGCCAGCAGCTACCCCGACACTACACCCTACGAGCAGTACTTC. As protein: CASSYPDTTPYEQYF.

The sample holds a few counts of this clonotype. The J gene is TRBJ2-7, the V gene TRBV20-1; tentative D call: TRBD2 (6 bases). CDR3 length equals 12 residues. Trimming removed 7 bases at V and 3 bases at J, with 13 bases between. Germline loops: CDR1 DFQATT, CDR2 SNEGSKA (reference sequence). The CDR3 loop is CSVRDSLYEQYF. The CDR3 bases are TGCAGTGTCCGGGACTCCCTCTACGAGCAGTACTTC.

This clonotype appeared a few times. The V gene is TRBV7-2, the J gene TRBJ2-1; D could derive from TRBD1 or TRBD2 (5 bases each). The CDR3 consists of 15 residues. Germline loops: CDR1 SGHTA, CDR2 FQGNSA. V was pared by 2 bases and J by 9 bases, with 17 bases between. CDR3 sequence (DNA): TGTGCCAGCAGCTTAAGAGGGCCAGGGCGAATTGAGCAGTTCTTC. As protein: CASSLRGPGRIEQFF. The entire variable domain, with the rest obtained from reference TRBV7-2 and TRBJ2-1, is as follows: GAGVSQSPSNKVTEKGKDVELRCDPISGHTALYWYRQSLGQGLEFLIYFQGNSAPDKSGLPSDRFSAERTGGSVSTLTIQRTQQEDSAVYLCASSLRGPGRIEQFFGPGTRLTVL.

This clonotype occurred a few times. V usage is TRBV3-1 and J usage is TRBJ2-4; 8 bases agree with TRBD2. The tail of the sequence fits TRBJ2-7 better, so the J call may be wrong. CDR3 length equals 15 residues. Germline V gives CDR1 LGHDT, CDR2 YNNKEL (reference sequence). This CDR3 reads CASSQGSGGGYEQYF. The CDR3 region has the DNA TGTGCCAGCAGCCAAGGATCCGGGGGGGGCTACGAGCAGTACTTC.

V gene TRBV20-1 combines with J gene TRBJ2-3; weak D call: TRBD2 (5 bases). The CDR3 sequence is 16 residues long. In germline, CDR1 is DFQATT, CDR2 SNEGSKA (reference sequence). V was clipped by 0 bases and J by 4 bases, with 17 bases between them. CDR3 amino acids: CSARDPSSPRPDTQYF. CDR3 nucleotides: TGCAGTGCTAGAGATCCCTCTAGCCCGAGACCAGATACGCAGTATTTT.

This clonotype was counted once. V and J are TRBV20-1 and TRBJ2-7, with D tentatively TRBD1 (6 bases). The DNA end lines up better with TRBJ2-4; the J call may be wrong. The CDR3 length is 15 residues. Germline V gene data show CDR1 as DFQATT and CDR2 as SNEGSKA (reference sequence). In DNA form, the CDR3 reads TGCAGTGCTCAACGGGACACCCGACGGGGAAACATTCAGTACTTC. Its translation: CSAQRDTRRGNIQYF.

This chain connects TRBV20-1 to TRBJ2-4; the D gene is possibly TRBD2 (5 bases). Per germline, CDR1 DFQATT and CDR2 SNEGSKA (reference sequence). This CDR3 spans 13 amino acids. CDR3 sequence reads: CRLRGLAKNIQYF. The CDR3 DNA sequence: TGCAGACTGAGAGGGCTAGCCAAAAACATTCAGTACTTC.